This T cell receptor beta chain is drawn from a study of long-term antiretroviral therapy in people with HIV. General study findings and limits: Post-ART diversity increased but stayed below transplant donor controls.

A v3.0 immunoSEQ assay was performed at survey level. Sequencing was performed with immunoSEQ multiplex PCR; in TCRdb, only in-frame clones are kept and a portion is missing. The sample carries more than 15,000 clones, more than 85% recorded once. The CDR3 loop spans 13 amino acids. CDR1 is SGHTA and CDR2 is FQGTGA in the germline V gene. The V end was cut by 2 bases, the J end by 6 bases, with 11 bases between. A remark on this clone: Its antigen remains unidentified.

The sequence derives from a man aged 55 to 69 with HIV. The chain carries TRBV7-3 and TRBJ2-7, with D possibly matching TRBD2 (5 bases). The sequencing here drew on unsorted PBMCs, taken 0.3 years after starting antiretroviral therapy. The CDR3 bases are TGTGCCAGCAGCTTAGGCGGGTATGGCGAGCAGTACTTC. Protein: CASSLGGYGEQYF. Based on the CDR3 plus reference TRBV7-3 and TRBJ2-7, the full variable domain is GAGVSQTPSNKVTEKGKYVELRCDPISGHTALYWYRQSLGQGPEFLIYFQGTGAADDSGLPNDRFFAVRPEGSVSTLKIQRTERGDSAVYLCASSLGGYGEQYFGPGTRLTVT.